This T cell receptor (beta chain) was identified in a study of blood T cell repertoires in COVID-19. Across the whole study: T cells, B-cell-depleted T cells, or PBMCs provided the cDNA or gDNA that served as material.

Sequencing used immunoSEQ multiplex PCR; TCRdb keeps in-frame clones, though not all of them. Of around 100,000 clones in the sample, 75% to 85% were seen once. Per germline, CDR1 SGHRS and CDR2 YFSETQ. The germline V and J ends were trimmed by 2 bases and 1 base, with 6 bases remaining between them. The length of the CDR3 is 13 residues. Seattle enrolled patients during active infection and tracked them longitudinally. The chain has TRBV5-1 and TRBJ1-1; D not certain. Sequencing was performed on peripheral blood. The clonotype was recovered from a man older than 75 with COVID-19, enrolled during active disease. The CDR3 DNA reads as TGCGCCAGCAGCTTTGAACAGAACACTGAAGCTTTCTTT. Its protein is CASSFEQNTEAFF. Drawing the rest from reference TRBV5-1 and TRBJ1-1, the complete variable domain is KAGVTQTPRYLIKTRGQQVTLSCSPISGHRSVSWYQQTPGQGLQFLFEYFSETQRNKGNFPGRFSGRQFSNSRSEMNVSTLELGDSALYLCASSFEQNTEAFFGQGTRLTVV.